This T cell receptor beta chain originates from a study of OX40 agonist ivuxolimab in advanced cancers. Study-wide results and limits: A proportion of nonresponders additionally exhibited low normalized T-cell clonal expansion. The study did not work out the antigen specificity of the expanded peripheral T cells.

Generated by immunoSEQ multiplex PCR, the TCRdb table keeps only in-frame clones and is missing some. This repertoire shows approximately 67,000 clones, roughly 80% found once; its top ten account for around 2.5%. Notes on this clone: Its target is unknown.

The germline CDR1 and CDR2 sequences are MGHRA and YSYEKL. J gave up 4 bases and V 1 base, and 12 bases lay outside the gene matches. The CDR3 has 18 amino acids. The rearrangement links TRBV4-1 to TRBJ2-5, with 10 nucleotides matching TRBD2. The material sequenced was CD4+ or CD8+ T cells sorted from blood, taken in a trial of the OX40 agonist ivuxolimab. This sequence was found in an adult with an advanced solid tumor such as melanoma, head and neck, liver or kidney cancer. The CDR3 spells CASSQARGAGGPRETQYF. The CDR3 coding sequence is TGCGCCAGCAGCCAAGCTCGGGGAGCGGGAGGGCCAAGAGAGACCCAGTACTTC.